This T cell receptor (beta chain) was identified in a study of tumor-infiltrating lymphocytes in localized non-small cell lung cancer. Study-level background: Several tumor histologies, both smoking statuses, and some post-neoadjuvant chemotherapy samples were included. Resected tumor was paired with non-adjacent uninvolved lung from the same patient.

The V gene lost 2 bases and the J gene lost 3 bases, with 14 bases spanning the gap. The CDR3 totals 16 residues. Germline lookup yields CDR1 SGDLS and CDR2 YYNGEE. The protocol was immunoSEQ multiplex PCR, while the TCRdb copy is restricted to in-frame clones and leaves out a portion. The data contain 20,000 to 25,000 clones, 50% to 70% of them singletons. This clone came up once. Its antigen is not identified. General observations from the study: Only some patients had TCR sequencing, depending on available tissue. IM1 and IM2 tumors showed no difference in T-cell fraction.

Sequenced sample: lung tumor tissue. The rearrangement links TRBV9 to TRBJ2-2; D tentatively reads TRBD1 or TRBD2 (7 bases each). This TCR came from a human donor with non-small cell lung cancer. The CDR3 here is CASSVRGRADTGELFF. The CDR3 DNA reads TGTGCCAGCAGCGTCAGGGGGAGGGCCGACACCGGGGAGCTGTTTTTT.